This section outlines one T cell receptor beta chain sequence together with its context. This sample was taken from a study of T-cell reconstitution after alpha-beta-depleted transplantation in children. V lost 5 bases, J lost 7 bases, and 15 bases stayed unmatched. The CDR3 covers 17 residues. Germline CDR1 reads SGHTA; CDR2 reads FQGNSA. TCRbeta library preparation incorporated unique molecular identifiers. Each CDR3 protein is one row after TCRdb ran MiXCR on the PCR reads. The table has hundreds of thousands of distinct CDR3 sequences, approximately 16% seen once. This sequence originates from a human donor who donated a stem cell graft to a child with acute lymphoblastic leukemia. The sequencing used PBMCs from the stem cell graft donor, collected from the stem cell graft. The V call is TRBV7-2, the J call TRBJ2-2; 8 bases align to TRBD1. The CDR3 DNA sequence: TGTGCCAGCAGCCTTATTGCGACAGGGGCGGGCGGCGGGGAGCTGTTTTTT. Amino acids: CASSLIATGAGGGELFF.